Presented here are 31 T cell receptor beta chains from one specimen sequenced in a study of Ad26.COV2.S vaccination and SARS-CoV-2 variants. Regarding treatment: 15 to 20 received Ad26.COV2.S at low or high dose, single or two shots; about 5 received placebo; per-sample allocation not given. Specimen acquisition occurred on day 63 following the initial vaccine or placebo injection. The data were produced by immunoSEQ multiplex PCR, yet TCRdb's version contains in-frame clones alone and is incomplete. The sample has roughly 700,000 clones, roughly 90% seen once. The starting material was peripheral blood, obtained in a trial of Ad26.COV2.S vaccine versus placebo. These receptors came from a person between 18 and 60 years old who received the Ad26.COV2.S COVID-19 vaccine or a placebo.

The chain links TRBV5-1 to TRBJ2-7; D is unresolved. CDR3 length equals 14 residues. In germline, CDR1 is SGHRS, CDR2 YFSETQ. Trimming shortened V by 4 bases and J by 0 bases, and 11 bases separated the two germline ends. DNA of the CDR3: TGCGCCAGCAGCCTTGGGTACGGCTCCTACGAGCAGTACTTC. This translates into CASSLGYGSYEQYF. Drawing the rest from reference TRBV5-1 and TRBJ2-7, the complete variable domain is KAGVTQTPRYLIKTRGQQVTLSCSPISGHRSVSWYQQTPGQGLQFLFEYFSETQRNKGNFPGRFSGRQFSNSRSEMNVSTLELGDSALYLCASSLGYGSYEQYFGPGTRLTVT.

This clone showed up just once. The V call is TRBV12-3 or TRBV12-4, the J call TRBJ2-3, with TRBD1 as a possible D gene (6 bases). The CDR3 length is 13 residues. Trimming took off 8 bases at V and 3 bases at J, with 12 bases between the two ends. CDR3 residues: CASSSRGTDTQYF. For the CDR3, the DNA is TGTGCCAGCTCCTCCAGGGGTACAGATACGCAGTATTTT.

The rearrangement joins TRBV14 to TRBJ2-5; 11 bases are a match to TRBD1. This CDR3 is 16 amino acids long. Germline CDR1 reads SGHDN; CDR2 reads FVKESK. The V and J ends lost 6 bases and 3 bases, in that order; junction bases with no gene match: 9. As DNA, the CDR3 is TGTGCCAGCAGTCAGGACCAGGGACAGGGGGAAGAGACCCAGTACTTC. Protein product: CASSQDQGQGEETQYF. Full variable domain (rest looked up from reference TRBV14 and TRBJ2-5): EAGVTQFPSHSVIEKGQTVTLRCDPISGHDNLYWYRRVMGKEIKFLLHFVKESKQDESGMPNNRFLAERTGGTYSTLKVQPAELEDSGVYFCASSQDQGQGEETQYFGPGTRLLVL.

The chain has TRBV10-3 and TRBJ2-1; D gene unclear. The V end was cut by 7 bases, the J end by 4 bases, with 14 bases between. This CDR3 contains 14 residues. The germline gives CDR1 ENHRY, CDR2 SYGVKD. CDR3 sequence: CAITKEKVYNEQFF. The CDR3 DNA reads as TGTGCCATCACCAAGGAAAAAGTTTACAATGAGCAGTTCTTC.

The chain recombines TRBV5-1 with TRBJ1-6; TRBD1 aligns across 7 bases. Trimming took 4 bases from V and 7 from J; bases not matched to a gene: 8. The CDR3 has 15 residues. Germline assignment: CDR1 SGHRS and CDR2 YFSETQ. DNA of the CDR3: TGCGCCAGCAGCATCCGGGACAGACTAAATTCACCCCTCCACTTT. This codes for CASSIRDRLNSPLHF.

This clone was seen a handful of times. The V and J genes are TRBV7-2 and TRBJ2-3, with 8 bases lining up with TRBD1. The length of the CDR3 is 15 residues. Germline V gene lookup returns CDR1 SGHTA and CDR2 FQGNSA. The V and J ends lost 6 bases and 0 bases, in that order; junction bases with no gene match: 5. This CDR3 reads CASSRTGTSTDTQYF. Written as DNA, the CDR3 is TGTGCCAGCAGTCGGACAGGGACTAGCACAGATACGCAGTATTTT. The variable domain in full, with the rest retrieved from reference TRBV7-2 and TRBJ2-3, is GAGVSQSPSNKVTEKGKDVELRCDPISGHTALYWYRQSLGQGLEFLIYFQGNSAPDKSGLPSDRFSAERTGGSVSTLTIQRTQQEDSAVYLCASSRTGTSTDTQYFGPGTRLTVL.

The chain joins TRBV7-2 to TRBJ2-2; 8 bases align to TRBD1. The CDR3 is 16 residues long. V was pared by 5 bases and J by 3 bases, with 8 bases of the junction left unmatched. Germline loops: CDR1 SGHTA, CDR2 FQGNSA. As DNA, the CDR3 is TGTGCCAGCAGCGCACGGGACAGGCTATACACCGGGGAGCTGTTTTTT. Amino acid sequence: CASSARDRLYTGELFF.

The chain couples TRBV19 to TRBJ2-3, with D perhaps matching TRBD2 (6 bases). The V end was cut by 5 bases, the J end by 0 bases, with 9 bases between. Germline V gene data show CDR1 as LNHDA and CDR2 as SQIVND (reference sequence). CDR3 length equals 14 residues. The CDR3 sequence is CASSWDSSTDTQYF. In DNA form, the CDR3 reads TGTGCCAGTAGTTGGGACTCGAGCACAGATACGCAGTATTTT.

This chain joins TRBV3-1 (or the pseudogene TRBV3-2) and TRBJ1-1, with no clear D. The CDR3 has 13 amino acids. CDR1 and CDR2 from the germline V gene are LGHDT and YNNKEL (reference sequence). Trimming removed 0 bases at V and 3 bases at J, with 5 bases between. The CDR3 reads CASSQDLDTEAFF. The CDR3 DNA sequence: TGTGCCAGCAGCCAAGATTTGGACACTGAAGCTTTCTTT.

The sample holds a few counts of this clone. The J gene is TRBJ1-1, the V gene TRBV19; 7 nucleotides align to TRBD1. The CDR3 is 15 amino acids. V dropped 1 base and J dropped 0; count of bases not matched to a gene: 2. Germline CDR1 reads LNHDA; CDR2 reads SQIVND (reference sequence). The CDR3 here is CASSIVQGVNTEAFF. CDR3 nucleotides: TGTGCCAGTAGTATAGTCCAGGGGGTGAACACTGAAGCTTTCTTT.

The chain joins TRBV12-5 to TRBJ2-3; perhaps TRBD2 as D (6 bases). Germline V gene sequence: CDR1 LGHNT, CDR2 FRNRAP. CDR3 length: 14 residues. The germline V and J ends were trimmed by 6 bases and 4 bases, with 14 bases remaining between them. The CDR3 DNA reads TGTGCTAGTGGCTGGGACTCAAGCGCAGATACGCAGTATTTT. Its protein product is CASGWDSSADTQYF. Using reference TRBV12-5 and TRBJ2-3 for the parts outside the CDR3, the full variable domain is DARVTQTPRHKVTEMGQEVTMRCQPILGHNTVFWYRQTMMQGLELLAYFRNRAPLDDSGMPKDRFSAEMPDATLATLKIQPSEPRDSAVYFCASGWDSSADTQYFGPGTRLTVL.

V gene TRBV9 combines with J gene TRBJ2-1; TRBD1 matches at 10 bases. V lost 3 bases to trimming and J lost 0 bases; unmatched junction nucleotides: 3. CDR3 length equals 16 residues. Germline CDR1 is SGDLS and CDR2 is YYNGEE. Here the CDR3 DNA reads TGTGCCAGCAGCGGACGGACAGGGGGCTCCTACAATGAGCAGTTCTTC. This encodes CASSGRTGGSYNEQFF.

This clone was seen only a few times. The chain carries TRBV5-1 and TRBJ1-2; D ambiguous. The CDR3 extends over 15 amino acids. The V gene's germline CDR1 is SGHRS and CDR2 YFSETQ. V lost 0 bases and J 5 bases, leaving 14 bases between the germline ends. The CDR3 DNA follows: TGCGCCAGCAGCTTGGTGACGGGAGAGTTATATGGCTACACCTTC. Translated: CASSLVTGELYGYTF.

V and J are TRBV15 and TRBJ2-1, with D perhaps matching TRBD1 or TRBD2 (6 bases each). V was clipped by 1 base and J by 4 bases, with 11 bases between them. This CDR3 is built from 15 residues. Germline V gene data show CDR1 as LNHNV and CDR2 as YYDKDF (reference sequence). The CDR3 loop is CATSRGGALYNEQFF. DNA of the CDR3: TGTGCCACCAGCAGAGGGGGGGCTTTATACAATGAGCAGTTCTTC.

This clone has more than one count but fewer than ten. The gene calls are TRBV25-1 and TRBJ2-2, with D unclear. V was cut by 3 bases and J by 2 bases, with 10 bases left in between. Germline V gives CDR1 MGHDK, CDR2 SYGVNS. There are 15 residues in the CDR3. The CDR3 loop is CASSDGALNTGELFF. Here the CDR3 DNA reads TGTGCCAGCAGTGACGGAGCCCTCAACACCGGGGAGCTGTTTTTT.

In the case of this clone: The sample carries other DNA sequences with the same CDR3. V is TRBV12-3 or TRBV12-4 and J is TRBJ1-2; the match to TRBD1 covers 7 bases. The CDR3 length is 13 residues. Germline trimming cut 3 bases from V and 8 bases from J; bases unmatched to any gene: 6. The CDR3, as DNA: TGTGCCAGCAGTTTGAGGACAGGTGGAGGCTACACCTTC. This sequence encodes CASSLRTGGGYTF.

The chain employs TRBV7-2 and TRBJ1-1, with D unclear. Per the germline V gene, CDR1 is SGHTA and CDR2 is FQGNSA. The CDR3 has 13 residues. V was shortened by 0 bases and J by 4 bases, with 6 bases between the two germline ends. The chain's CDR3 is CASSLAGFTEAFF. Here the CDR3 DNA reads TGTGCCAGCAGCTTAGCAGGGTTCACTGAAGCTTTCTTT.

This clone was counted between two and nine times. This sequence joins TRBV27 and TRBJ2-2; tentatively, D is TRBD2 (5 bases). The ends were cut back, 3 bases at V and 6 bases at J, with 8 bases in the middle. Per the germline V gene, CDR1 is MNHEY and CDR2 is SMNVEV (reference sequence). The CDR3 is made up of 13 amino acids. The CDR3 loop is CASSFWGAGELFF. CDR3 in DNA: TGTGCCAGCAGTTTTTGGGGAGCCGGGGAGCTGTTTTTT.

This CDR3 is CASSTRTGGLETQYF. CDR3 coding DNA: TGTGCCAGCAGCACCCGGACAGGGGGCTTAGAGACCCAGTACTTC. V gene TRBV9 combines with J gene TRBJ2-5; 11 bases line up with TRBD1. Germline lookup yields CDR1 SGDLS and CDR2 YYNGEE. The CDR3 is 15 residues long. Trimming cost V 4 bases and J 4 bases; bases outside gene matches: 6.

DNA of the CDR3: TGCAGTGCTAGTTCGGATTTTGGCGGGGAGCTGTTTTTT. Encoded protein: CSASSDFGGELFF. The chain carries TRBV20-1 and TRBJ2-2; D uncertain. Germline CDR1 reads DFQATT; CDR2 reads SNEGSKA (reference sequence). V lost 3 bases and J lost 7, with 12 bases in between. The CDR3 sequence is 13 residues long.

This clone turned up a few times. Other DNA sequences in this sample translate to the same CDR3. The rearrangement links TRBV18 to TRBJ1-1; 9 bases map to TRBD1. Germline CDR1 reads KGHSH; CDR2 reads LQKENI. This CDR3 is built from 14 residues. Trimming took 3 bases from V and 1 from J; bases not matched to a gene: 0. DNA for the CDR3: TGTGCCAGCTCACCGGGACAGGGGAACACTGAAGCTTTCTTT. This encodes CASSPGQGNTEAFF.

This clone has a handful of counts. The sample carries other DNA sequences with the same CDR3. J is TRBJ1-2 and V is TRBV30; the match to TRBD1 covers 7 bases. The germline CDR1 and CDR2 sequences are GTSNPN and SVGIG (reference sequence). The CDR3 is 12 residues long. Trimming at V came to 0 bases and at J to 7 bases, leaving 2 bases not matched to a gene. As DNA, the CDR3 is TGTGCCTGGAGTGTAAGGGGGCCTGGCTACACCTTC. Translated: CAWSVRGPGYTF.

This clone appeared a few times. The rearrangement links TRBV5-1 to TRBJ2-1; the D is unclear. The CDR3 totals 11 residues. Germline V gene data show CDR1 as SGHRS and CDR2 as YFSETQ. V lost 0 bases and J 15 bases, leaving 10 bases between the germline ends. CDR3 region: CASSLGALRFF. In DNA, the CDR3 is TGCGCCAGCAGCTTGGGGGCCCTCCGGTTCTTC.

This clone was picked up one time. Distinct nucleotide sequences in the sample also encode this CDR3. The genes are TRBV3-1 (or the pseudogene TRBV3-2) and TRBJ2-3; D unresolved. V lost 4 bases and J 3 bases, leaving 5 bases between the germline ends. Germline CDR1 is LGHDT and CDR2 is YNNKEL (reference sequence). The CDR3 has 12 amino acids. CDR3 sequence reads: CASSLSTDTQYF. The CDR3 DNA reads TGTGCCAGCAGCCTTAGTACAGATACGCAGTATTTT.

J is TRBJ1-2 and V is TRBV12-5; D gene unclear. Germline V gene lookup returns CDR1 LGHNT and CDR2 FRNRAP. Trimming removed 5 bases at V and 8 bases at J, with 18 bases between. The CDR3 length is 14 residues. The CDR3: CASGHPTEPIGYTF. For the CDR3, the DNA is TGTGCTAGTGGTCACCCGACCGAGCCTATAGGCTACACCTTC.

The V and J genes are TRBV6-5 and TRBJ1-2; possibly TRBD1 for D (5 bases). There are 14 residues in the CDR3. The V gene lost 4 bases and the J gene lost 0 bases, with 9 bases spanning the gap. The germline V gene encodes CDR1 MNHEY and CDR2 SVGAGI. DNA for the CDR3: TGTGCCAGCAGTTCAGGGCTAGCTAACTATGGCTACACCTTC. Translated: CASSSGLANYGYTF.

This clone showed up just once. The chain carries TRBV7-7 and TRBJ2-5; no definite D call. In germline, CDR1 is SSHAT, CDR2 FNYEAQ (reference sequence). This CDR3 has 15 residues. V shed 1 base and J shed 5 bases, with 14 bases lying between them. DNA of the CDR3: TGTGCCAGCAGCTTAGGACATCTTGCTGTCGAGACCCAGTACTTC. Protein product: CASSLGHLAVETQYF.

This chain joins TRBV29-1 and TRBJ1-2; TRBD1 matches 9 bases. Trimming at V came to 4 bases and at J to 5 bases, leaving 2 bases not matched to a gene. The CDR3 consists of 12 residues. CDR1 and CDR2 (germline): SQVTM, ANQGSEA. CDR3 amino acids: CSVAGQGYGYTF. CDR3 nucleotides: TGCAGCGTTGCGGGACAGGGTTATGGCTACACCTTC.

DNA of the CDR3: TGTGCCAGCAGTGTTAGCGGGAGGTCCTACAATGAGCAGTTCTTC. Translation gives CASSVSGRSYNEQFF. The chain combines TRBV27 with TRBJ2-1, with 10 bases lining up with TRBD2. Trimming cost V 5 bases and J 1 base; bases outside gene matches: 2. Per germline, CDR1 MNHEY and CDR2 SMNVEV (reference sequence). This CDR3 contains 15 residues.

The rearrangement joins TRBV15 to TRBJ2-1; possibly TRBD1 for D (6 bases). The CDR3 has 15 residues. Germline CDR1 reads LNHNV; CDR2 reads YYDKDF (reference sequence). V lost 8 bases and J 0 bases, leaving 14 bases between the germline ends. The CDR3 sequence: CATLGSDSSYNEQFF. CDR3 nucleotides: TGTGCCACCCTGGGTTCGGACAGCTCCTACAATGAGCAGTTCTTC.

The chain carries TRBV6-2 or TRBV6-3 and TRBJ2-2; 8 nucleotides match TRBD1. The CDR3 extends over 16 amino acids. Germline V lookup: CDR1 MNHEY, CDR2 SVGEGT. V trimming: 6 bases; J trimming: 4 bases; junction bases outside the gene matches: 10. Here the CDR3 DNA reads TGTGCCAGCAGCAGAAGGACAGGGTATAGCACCGGGGAGCTGTTTTTT. Its translation is CASSRRTGYSTGELFF.